The rows below give T cell receptor beta chains drawn from one sample of a study of blood T cell repertoires in COVID-19. TCRdb keeps only in-frame clones here, not all; method: immunoSEQ multiplex PCR. The sample holds about 220,000 clones, around 85% seen once. Sequenced material: peripheral blood. The receptors come from a human donor in a cohort sampled during active COVID-19. CDR3s include the opening cysteine and the closing phenylalanine or tryptophan. Each record gives: V gene, D gene, clone size, J gene, CDR3 DNA, CDR3 protein. A D gene is named only where the DNA matches it firmly. Expanded clones are given a class, and other clones once, few, many or no size at all.

TRBV28,TRBD2,once,TRBJ2-3,TGTGCCAGCAGTTGGCTAGCGGGAGGTCCCATCACAGATACGCAGTATTTT,CASSWLAGGPITDTQYF
TRBV20-1,.,once,TRBJ1-3,TGCAGTGCTAGTTCTGGGGGCATGGCTCTAACCCGCTCTGGAAACACCATATATTTT,CSASSGGMALTRSGNTIYF
TRBV5-8,TRBD2,.,TRBJ2-2,TGTGCCAGCAGCTTGACCCAACTAGCGGGAGGGTCTAACACCGGGGAGCTGTTTTTT,CASSLTQLAGGSNTGELFF
TRBV18,.,.,TRBJ1-5,TGTGCCAGCTCACCCTGGGGAGTCTCGTATAGCAATCAGCCCCAGCATTTT,CASSPWGVSYSNQPQHF
TRBV27,.,.,TRBJ2-3,TGTGCCAGCAGTTCGCGATCTAGCACAGATACGCAGTATTTT,CASSSRSSTDTQYF
TRBV9,.,once,TRBJ2-7,TGTGCCAGCAGCCCCCAACCGAGGGAAAGCGAGCAGTACTTC,CASSPQPRESEQYF
TRBV11-2,TRBD1,.,TRBJ1-2,TGTGCCAGCAGCCCGAGGGCAGGGGGCTCTGGCTACACCTTC,CASSPRAGGSGYTF
TRBV5-1,TRBD1,.,TRBJ1-1,TGCGCCAGCAGCTCTACGGACAGGGGGCTAGCGAACACTGAAGCTTTCTTT,CASSSTDRGLANTEAFF
TRBV28,.,.,TRBJ1-5,TGTGCCAGCACCGGACAAAATCAGCCCCAGCATTTT,CASTGQNQPQHF
TRBV7-8,.,.,TRBJ2-2,TGTGCCAGCAGCCCTGGGGCAGGGCCCGGGGAGCTGTTTTTT,CASSPGAGPGELFF